This T cell receptor (beta chain) was sequenced for a study of beta chain features in type 1 diabetes. Study-level results: The question of HLA type influencing TCRB rearrangement was one that remained unresolved here. Sampled from patients, naive, central memory and Treg TCRB repertoires appeared more similar than those sampled from healthy donors. Researchers cautioned that cDNA sequencing could over-represent cells with high TCR expression.

As every portion of the isolated RNA was reverse transcribed, the sequencing read expressed TCRB transcripts. Method: immunoSEQ multiplex PCR; TCRdb's copy keeps in-frame clones and lacks some. The table lists fewer than 550,000 clones, 10% to 12% of them singletons. Germline loops: CDR1 SEHNR, CDR2 FQNEAQ (reference sequence). The CDR3 consists of 12 residues. V was trimmed by 5 bases and J by 11 bases, leaving 10 bases between them. This clone was observed many times. The antigen remains unidentified. Sequenced sample: naive CD4+ T cells from blood. The chain links TRBV7-9 to TRBJ2-6; D unresolved. The source of this sequence is a woman aged 18 to 35 in good health. The chain's CDR3 is CASSRDVYVLTF. CDR3 nucleotides: TGTGCCAGCAGCCGCGACGTCTACGTCCTGACTTTC.